This T cell receptor beta chain was identified during a study of blood T cell repertoires in COVID-19 (dated by TCRdb to the early 2020s). About the study as a whole: Samples covering the acute and convalescent phases of COVID-19 were provided by collaborators in the United States, Italy and Spain. The prospective study material was composed of cDNA or gDNA derived from T cells, B-cell-depleted T cells, or PBMCs. Deeply sampled blood TCRbeta repertoires from subjects exposed to, actively infected with, or recovered from COVID-19 were included in the dataset. The repertoires were released in a freely available public database meant as a resource for research on the immune response to SARS-CoV-2. Samples came from the ongoing ImmuneRACE study (first 160 participants) plus 1,254 subjects from 6 global collaborators. Nearly every sample came with metadata listing a de-identified subject ID, COVID-19 status, age in years and sex. Where available, HLA class I and class II types were obtained from metadata supplied by the sample provider rather than from assay-based typing.

Participants in the prospective study were enrolled through a virtual design, were aged 18 to 89 years, and lived in 24 United States geographic areas. In the prospective study, cohorts were assigned on the basis of participant-reported clinical history obtained from a screening survey and a study questionnaire. ImmuneRACE Cohort 3 recovered participants were defined by two consecutive negative NP/OP PCR tests, healthcare professional clearance, or symptom resolution. In the prospective study, whole blood, serum and a nasopharyngeal or oropharyngeal swab were collected from each participant by mobile phlebotomists. Additional blood draws and questionnaires over an approximately two-month period could optionally be provided by prospective study participants. Before DNA extraction, blood samples from the prospective study were shipped at room temperature or frozen. This clone was observed a single time. The antigen it recognizes is unknown. Per-nucleotide qualities are absent, and no much larger clonotype sits a single base away.

Taken from cysteine to phenylalanine, the CDR3 has 16 residues. Only the CDR3 DNA stays, 48 bases, in frame from base 1. CDR1 and CDR2 are read off the germline V gene (reference sequence) as LNHDA and SQIVND. Trimming accounts for 0 bases at V and 7 bases at J, while the number of junction bases matched to no gene is 11. Results and caveats for the whole study, not just this receptor: How much clinical and demographic metadata was included differed by source and by participant, and the metadata was provided uncurated.

TCRbeta CDR3 regions were amplified from genomic DNA using the immunoSEQ Assay, a bias-controlled multiplex PCR. In the original analysis: The number of nucleated cells in each sample was estimated by amplification of reference gene primers within the assay. To quantify the absolute abundance of each unique TCRbeta CDR3 rearrangement, sequence reads were collapsed and filtered. For each sample, productive Simpson clonality was calculated as the square root of Simpson's diversity index over productive rearrangements. The immuneACCESS repertoire file appears here via TCRdb, limited to in-frame rearrangements. These files lack a portion of the clones; in checked studies, under half of the deficit traces to unresolved V genes, and the cause of the others is not known. That table furnishes V, J and clone size, whereas the DNA furnished D and trimming. The sample data list about 100,000 clones, and 80% to 90% of these were observed just once. 2% to 3% of the sample is in the top ten clones.

Sample: PBMCs or T cells enriched from blood (not recorded which). Recombination linked TRBV19 to TRBJ1-2; 7 middle bases align to TRBD1. The source is a woman in her 50s who had recovered from COVID-19. In nucleotides, the sequence is TGTGCCAGTAGTATAGATCAAGGGACAGCCTCTCCTGGCTACACCTTC. This codes for CASSIDQGTASPGYTF.